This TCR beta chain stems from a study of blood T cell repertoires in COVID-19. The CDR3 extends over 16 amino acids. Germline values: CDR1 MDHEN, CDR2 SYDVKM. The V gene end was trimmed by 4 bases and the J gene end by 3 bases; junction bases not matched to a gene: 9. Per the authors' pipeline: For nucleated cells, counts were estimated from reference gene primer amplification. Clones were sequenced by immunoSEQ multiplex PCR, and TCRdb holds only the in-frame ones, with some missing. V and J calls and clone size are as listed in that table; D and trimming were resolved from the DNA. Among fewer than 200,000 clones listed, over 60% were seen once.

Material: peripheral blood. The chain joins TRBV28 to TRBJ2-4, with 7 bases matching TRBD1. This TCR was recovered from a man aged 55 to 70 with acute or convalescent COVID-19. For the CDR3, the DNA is TGTGCCAGCAGTTCAATCCGGGACAGAAGCAAAAACATTCAGTACTTC. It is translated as CASSSIRDRSKNIQYF.